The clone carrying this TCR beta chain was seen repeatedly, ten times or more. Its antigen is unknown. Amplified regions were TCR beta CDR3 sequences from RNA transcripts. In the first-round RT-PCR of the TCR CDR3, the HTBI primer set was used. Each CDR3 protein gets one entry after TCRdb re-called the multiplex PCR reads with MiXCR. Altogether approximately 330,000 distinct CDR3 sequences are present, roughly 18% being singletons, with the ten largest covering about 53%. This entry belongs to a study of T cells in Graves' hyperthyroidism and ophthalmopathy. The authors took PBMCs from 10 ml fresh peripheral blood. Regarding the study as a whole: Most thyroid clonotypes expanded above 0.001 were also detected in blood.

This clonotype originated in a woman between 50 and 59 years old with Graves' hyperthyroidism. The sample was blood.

The DNA of the CDR3 is TGTGCCACCCAACTCAGGACAAAGCAAGAGACCCAGTACTTC. Translating it yields CATQLRTKQETQYF. V usage is TRBV6-2 or TRBV6-3 and J usage is TRBJ2-5; tentative D call: TRBD1 (5 bases). V lost 10 bases and J lost 2, with 17 bases in between. The CDR3 is 14 amino acids. The germline gives CDR1 MNHEY, CDR2 SVGEGT.